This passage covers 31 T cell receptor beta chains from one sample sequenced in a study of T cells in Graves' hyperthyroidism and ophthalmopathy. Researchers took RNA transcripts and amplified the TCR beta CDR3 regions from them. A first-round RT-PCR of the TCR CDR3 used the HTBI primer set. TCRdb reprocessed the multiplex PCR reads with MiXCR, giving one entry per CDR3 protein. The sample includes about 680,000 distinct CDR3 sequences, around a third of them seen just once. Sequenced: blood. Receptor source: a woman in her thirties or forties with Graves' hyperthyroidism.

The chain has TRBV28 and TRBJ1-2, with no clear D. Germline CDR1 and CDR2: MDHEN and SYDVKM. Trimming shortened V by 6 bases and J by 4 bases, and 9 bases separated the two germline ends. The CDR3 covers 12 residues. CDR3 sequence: CASRHSSYGYTF. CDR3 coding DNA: TGTGCCAGCAGGCACAGCTCCTATGGCTACACCTTC.

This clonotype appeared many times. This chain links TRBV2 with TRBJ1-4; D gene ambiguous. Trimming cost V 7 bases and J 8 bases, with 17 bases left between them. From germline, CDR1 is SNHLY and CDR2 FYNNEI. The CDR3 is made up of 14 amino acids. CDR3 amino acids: CASNPQMATEKLFF. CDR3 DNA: TGTGCCAGCAACCCTCAAATGGCGACCGAAAAACTGTTTTTT.

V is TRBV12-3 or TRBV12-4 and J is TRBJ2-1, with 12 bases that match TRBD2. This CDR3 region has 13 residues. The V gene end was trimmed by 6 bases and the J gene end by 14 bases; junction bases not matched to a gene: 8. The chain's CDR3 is CASRTSGSGREFF. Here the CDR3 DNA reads TGTGCCAGCAGGACTAGCGGGAGTGGTAGAGAGTTCTTC.

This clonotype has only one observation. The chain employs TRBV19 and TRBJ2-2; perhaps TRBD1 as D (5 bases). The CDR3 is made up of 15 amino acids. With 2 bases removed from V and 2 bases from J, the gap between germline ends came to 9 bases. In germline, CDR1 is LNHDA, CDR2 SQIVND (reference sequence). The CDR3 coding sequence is TGTGCCAGTAGTATAAGGGGTCCAAACACCGGGGAGCTGTTTTTT. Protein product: CASSIRGPNTGELFF. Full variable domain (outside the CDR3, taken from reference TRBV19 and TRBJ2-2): DGGITQSPKYLFRKEGQNVTLSCEQNLNHDAMYWYRQDPGQGLRLIYYSQIVNDFQKGDIAEGYSVSREKKESFPLTVTSAQKNPTAFYLCASSIRGPNTGELFFGEGSRLTVL.

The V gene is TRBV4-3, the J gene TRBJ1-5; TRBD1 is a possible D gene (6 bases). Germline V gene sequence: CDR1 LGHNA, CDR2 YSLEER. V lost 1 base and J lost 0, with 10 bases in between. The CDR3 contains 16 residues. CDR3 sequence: CASSQGSGDSNQPQHF. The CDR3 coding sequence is TGCGCCAGCAGCCAAGGTTCAGGGGATAGCAATCAGCCCCAGCATTTT.

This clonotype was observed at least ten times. As DNA, the CDR3 is TGTGCCAGCAGCTGGGGCGCGGTACCCAATCAGCCCCAGCATTTT. Encoded protein: CASSWGAVPNQPQHF. The V gene is TRBV7-9, the J gene TRBJ1-5; D might be TRBD1 (5 bases). Between the trimmed V and J ends, which lost 4 bases and 3 bases, there was a span of 13 bases. CDR1 is SEHNR, CDR2 FQNEAQ, per germline (reference sequence). CDR3 length: 15 residues. The full variable domain, rest sourced from reference TRBV7-9 and TRBJ1-5, is DTGVSQNPRHKITKRGQNVTFRCDPISEHNRLYWYRQTLGQGPEFLTYFQNEAQLEKSRLLSDRFSAERPKGSFSTLEIQRTEQGDSAMYLCASSWGAVPNQPQHFGDGTRLSIL.

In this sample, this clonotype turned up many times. As DNA, the CDR3 is TGTGCCAGCAGGGAGGCAGGGGGAATCAATCAGCCCCAGCATTTT. Protein sequence: CASREAGGINQPQHF. The chain links TRBV2 to TRBJ1-5; 7 bases are shared with TRBD1. Trimming removed 6 bases from V and 3 bases from J; junction bases left unmatched: 8. The CDR3 consists of 15 residues. CDR1 and CDR2 (germline): SNHLY, FYNNEI.

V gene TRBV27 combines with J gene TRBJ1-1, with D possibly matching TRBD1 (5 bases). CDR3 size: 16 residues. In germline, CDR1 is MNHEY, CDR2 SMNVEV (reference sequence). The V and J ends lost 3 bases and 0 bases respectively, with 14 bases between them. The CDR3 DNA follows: TGTGCCAGCAGTTTGAGGGGAGGGGAAATGAACACTGAAGCTTTCTTT. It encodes CASSLRGGEMNTEAFF.

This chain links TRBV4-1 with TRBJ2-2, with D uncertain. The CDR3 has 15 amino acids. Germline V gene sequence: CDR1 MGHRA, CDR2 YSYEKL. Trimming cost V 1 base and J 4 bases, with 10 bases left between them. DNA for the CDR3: TGCGCCAGCAGCCAAGGGGTTAGCAGCACCGGGGAGCTGTTTTTT. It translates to CASSQGVSSTGELFF.

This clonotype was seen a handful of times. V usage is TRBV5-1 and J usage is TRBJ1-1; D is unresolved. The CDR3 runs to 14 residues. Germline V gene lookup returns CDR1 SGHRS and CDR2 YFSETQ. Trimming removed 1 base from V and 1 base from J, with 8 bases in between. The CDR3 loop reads CASSLQPENTEAFF. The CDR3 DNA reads TGCGCCAGCAGCTTGCAGCCGGAGAACACTGAAGCTTTCTTT. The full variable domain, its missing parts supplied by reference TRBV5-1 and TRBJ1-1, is KAGVTQTPRYLIKTRGQQVTLSCSPISGHRSVSWYQQTPGQGLQFLFEYFSETQRNKGNFPGRFSGRQFSNSRSEMNVSTLELGDSALYLCASSLQPENTEAFFGQGTRLTVV.

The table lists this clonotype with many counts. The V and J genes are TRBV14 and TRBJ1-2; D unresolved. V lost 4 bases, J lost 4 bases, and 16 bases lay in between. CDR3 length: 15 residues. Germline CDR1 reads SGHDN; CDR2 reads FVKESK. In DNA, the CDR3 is TGTGCCAGCAGCCGGAGGACGGAGTGGGGCTATGGCTACACCTTC. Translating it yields CASSRRTEWGYGYTF.

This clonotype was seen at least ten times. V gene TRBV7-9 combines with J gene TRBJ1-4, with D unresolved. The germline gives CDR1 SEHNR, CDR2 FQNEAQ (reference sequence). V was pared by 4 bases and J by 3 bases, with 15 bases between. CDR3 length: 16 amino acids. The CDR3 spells CASSYMGGGPNEKLFF. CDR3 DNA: TGTGCCAGCAGCTACATGGGCGGCGGCCCTAATGAAAAACTGTTTTTT.

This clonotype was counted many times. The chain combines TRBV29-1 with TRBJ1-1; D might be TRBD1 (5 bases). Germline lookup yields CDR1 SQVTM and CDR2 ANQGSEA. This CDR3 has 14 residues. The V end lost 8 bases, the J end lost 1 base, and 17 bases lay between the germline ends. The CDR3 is CSTVKDTGNTEAFF. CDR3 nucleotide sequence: TGCAGCACCGTAAAGGACACAGGGAACACTGAAGCTTTCTTT.

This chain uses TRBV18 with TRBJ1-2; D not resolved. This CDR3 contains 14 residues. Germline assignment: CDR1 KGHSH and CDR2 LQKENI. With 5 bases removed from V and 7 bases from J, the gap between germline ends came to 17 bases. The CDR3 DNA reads TGTGCCAGCTCATTTTCCCAGGTGGAACGTGGCTACACCTTC. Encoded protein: CASSFSQVERGYTF.

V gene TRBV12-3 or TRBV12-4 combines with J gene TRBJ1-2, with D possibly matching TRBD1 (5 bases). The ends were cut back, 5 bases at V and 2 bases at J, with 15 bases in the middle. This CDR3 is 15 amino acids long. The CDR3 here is CASSPPVDKNYGYTF. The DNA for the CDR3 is TGTGCCAGCAGTCCCCCGGTGGACAAGAACTATGGCTACACCTTC.

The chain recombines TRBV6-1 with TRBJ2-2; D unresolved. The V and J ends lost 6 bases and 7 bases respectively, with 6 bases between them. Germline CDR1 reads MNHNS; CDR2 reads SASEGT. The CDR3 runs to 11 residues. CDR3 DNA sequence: TGTGCCAGCAGAGAGCACGGGGAGCTGTTTTTT. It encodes CASREHGELFF.

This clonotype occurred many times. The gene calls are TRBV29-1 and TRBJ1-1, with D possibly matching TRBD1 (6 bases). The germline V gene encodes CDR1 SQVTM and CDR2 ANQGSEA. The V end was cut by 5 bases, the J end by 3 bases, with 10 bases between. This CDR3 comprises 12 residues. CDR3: CSVRRQDTEAFF. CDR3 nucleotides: TGCAGCGTTCGTAGACAGGACACTGAAGCTTTCTTT.

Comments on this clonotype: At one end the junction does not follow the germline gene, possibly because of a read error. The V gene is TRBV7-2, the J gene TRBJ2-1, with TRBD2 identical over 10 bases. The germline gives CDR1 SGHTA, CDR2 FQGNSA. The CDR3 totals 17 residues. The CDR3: CASSLGPLAGTGNEQFF. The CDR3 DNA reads TGCGCCAGCAGCCTCGGACCACTAGCGGGAACAGGAAATGAGCAGTTCTTC.

CDR3 protein: CASSQERTVNSPLHF. The CDR3 DNA reads TGCGCCAGCAGCCAAGAGAGGACAGTAAATTCACCCCTCCACTTT. The chain combines TRBV4-3 with TRBJ1-6; possibly TRBD1 for D (6 bases). The germline V gene encodes CDR1 LGHNA and CDR2 YSLEER. The V end lost 0 bases, the J end lost 7 bases, and 10 bases lay between the germline ends. The CDR3 is made up of 15 amino acids.

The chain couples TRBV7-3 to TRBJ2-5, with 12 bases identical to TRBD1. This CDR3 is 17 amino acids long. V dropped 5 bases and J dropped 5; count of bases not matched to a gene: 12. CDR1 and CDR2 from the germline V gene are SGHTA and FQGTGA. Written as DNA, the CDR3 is TGTGCCAGCAGCCCCGTCGCCGGGACAGGGGGCAGGGAGACCCAGTACTTC. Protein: CASSPVAGTGGRETQYF.

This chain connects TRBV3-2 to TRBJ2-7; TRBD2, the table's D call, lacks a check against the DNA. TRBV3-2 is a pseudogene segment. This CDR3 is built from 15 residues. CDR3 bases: TGTGCCAGCAGCCAAACGGGGAGGGGGTATTACGAGCAGTACTTC. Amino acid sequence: CASSQTGRGYYEQYF.

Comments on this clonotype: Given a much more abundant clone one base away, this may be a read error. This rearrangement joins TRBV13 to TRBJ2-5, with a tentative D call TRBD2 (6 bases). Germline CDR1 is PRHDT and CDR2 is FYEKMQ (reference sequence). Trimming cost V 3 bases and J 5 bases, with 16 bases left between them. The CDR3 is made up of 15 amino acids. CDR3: CASSFGGETRETQYF. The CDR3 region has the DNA TGTGCCAGCAGCTTCGGCGGGGAGACCCGGGAGACCCAGTACTTC.

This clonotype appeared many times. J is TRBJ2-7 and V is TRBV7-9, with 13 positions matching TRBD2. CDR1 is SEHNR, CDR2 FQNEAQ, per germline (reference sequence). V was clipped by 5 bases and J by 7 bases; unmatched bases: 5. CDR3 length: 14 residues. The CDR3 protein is CASSKGTSGVEQYF. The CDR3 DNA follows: TGTGCCAGCAGCAAAGGGACTAGCGGGGTAGAGCAGTACTTC.

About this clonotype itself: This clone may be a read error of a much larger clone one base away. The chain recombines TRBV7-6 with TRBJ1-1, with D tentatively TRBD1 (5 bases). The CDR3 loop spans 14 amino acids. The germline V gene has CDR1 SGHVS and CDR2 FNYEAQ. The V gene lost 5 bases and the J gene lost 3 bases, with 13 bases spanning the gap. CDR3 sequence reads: CASSPMGPYTEAFF. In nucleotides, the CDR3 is TGTGCCAGCAGCCCCATGGGGCCCTACACTGAAGCTTTCTTT.

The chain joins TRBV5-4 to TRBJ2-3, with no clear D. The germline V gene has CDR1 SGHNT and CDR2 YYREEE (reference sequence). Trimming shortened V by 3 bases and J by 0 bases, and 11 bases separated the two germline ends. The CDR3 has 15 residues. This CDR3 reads CASSSDGRSTDTQYF. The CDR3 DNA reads TGTGCCAGCAGCTCGGACGGACGAAGCACAGATACGCAGTATTTT.

CDR3 protein: CSVGGGQEETQYF. The DNA of the CDR3 is TGCAGCGTTGGTGGGGGACAGGAGGAGACCCAGTACTTC. This chain uses TRBV29-1 with TRBJ2-5, with 8 bases lining up with TRBD1. CDR3 length equals 13 residues. V was pared by 4 bases and J by 5 bases, with 6 bases of the junction left unmatched. Germline CDR1 reads SQVTM; CDR2 reads ANQGSEA.

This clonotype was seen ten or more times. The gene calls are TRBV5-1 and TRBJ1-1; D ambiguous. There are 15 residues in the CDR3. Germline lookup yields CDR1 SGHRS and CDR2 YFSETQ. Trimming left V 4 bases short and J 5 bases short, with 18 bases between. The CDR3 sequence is CASSPRPDFRTEAFF. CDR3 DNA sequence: TGCGCCAGCAGCCCTAGACCCGACTTCAGGACTGAAGCTTTCTTT. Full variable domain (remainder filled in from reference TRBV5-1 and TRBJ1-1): KAGVTQTPRYLIKTRGQQVTLSCSPISGHRSVSWYQQTPGQGLQFLFEYFSETQRNKGNFPGRFSGRQFSNSRSEMNVSTLELGDSALYLCASSPRPDFRTEAFFGQGTRLTVV.

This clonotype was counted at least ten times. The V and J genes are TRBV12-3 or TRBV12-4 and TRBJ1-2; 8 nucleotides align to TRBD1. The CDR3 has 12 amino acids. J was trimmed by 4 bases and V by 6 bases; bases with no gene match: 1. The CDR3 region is CASRDRAYGYTF. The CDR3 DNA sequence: TGTGCCAGCAGGGACAGGGCCTATGGCTACACCTTC.

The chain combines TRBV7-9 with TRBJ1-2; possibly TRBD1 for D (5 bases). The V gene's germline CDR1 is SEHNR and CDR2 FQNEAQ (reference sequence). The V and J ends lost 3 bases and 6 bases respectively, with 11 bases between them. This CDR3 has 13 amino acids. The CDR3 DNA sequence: TGTGCCAGCAGCTTGGCGGGGCTCCATGGCTACACCTTC. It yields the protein CASSLAGLHGYTF.

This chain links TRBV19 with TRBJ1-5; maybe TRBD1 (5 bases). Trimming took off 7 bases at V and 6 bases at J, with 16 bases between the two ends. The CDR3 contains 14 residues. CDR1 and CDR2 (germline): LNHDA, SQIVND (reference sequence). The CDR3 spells CASKDQGRGQPQHF. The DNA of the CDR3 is TGTGCCAGTAAGGATCAGGGAAGGGGTCAGCCCCAGCATTTT.

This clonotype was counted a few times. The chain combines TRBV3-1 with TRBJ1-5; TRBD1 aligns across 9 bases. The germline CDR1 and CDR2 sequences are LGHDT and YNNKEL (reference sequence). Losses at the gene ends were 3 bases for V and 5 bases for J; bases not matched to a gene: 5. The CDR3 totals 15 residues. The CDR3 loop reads CASSQGQGEYQPQHF. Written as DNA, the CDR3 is TGTGCCAGCAGCCAGGGACAGGGAGAGTATCAGCCCCAGCATTTT. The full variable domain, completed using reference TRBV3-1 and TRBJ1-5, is DTAVSQTPKYLVTQMGNDKSIKCEQNLGHDTMYWYKQDSKKFLKIMFSYNNKELIINETVPNRFSPKSPDKAHLNLHINSLELGDSAVYFCASSQGQGEYQPQHFGDGTRLSIL.